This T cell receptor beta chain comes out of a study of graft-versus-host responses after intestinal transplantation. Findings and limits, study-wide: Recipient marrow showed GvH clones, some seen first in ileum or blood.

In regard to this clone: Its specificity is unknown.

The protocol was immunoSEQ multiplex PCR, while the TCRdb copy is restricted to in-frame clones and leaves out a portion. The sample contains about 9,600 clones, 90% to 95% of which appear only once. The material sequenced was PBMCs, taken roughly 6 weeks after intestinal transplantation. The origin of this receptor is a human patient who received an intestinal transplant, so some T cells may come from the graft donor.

This chain's CDR3 is CASSQENWGNYGYTF. CDR3 nucleotide sequence: TGTGCCAGCAGCCAAGAGAACTGGGGTAACTATGGCTACACCTTC. V is TRBV4-2 and J is TRBJ1-2; no reliable D call. The CDR3 is 15 residues long. Germline values: CDR1 LGHNA, CDR2 YNFKEQ. V was pared by 0 bases and J by 1 base, with 9 bases between.